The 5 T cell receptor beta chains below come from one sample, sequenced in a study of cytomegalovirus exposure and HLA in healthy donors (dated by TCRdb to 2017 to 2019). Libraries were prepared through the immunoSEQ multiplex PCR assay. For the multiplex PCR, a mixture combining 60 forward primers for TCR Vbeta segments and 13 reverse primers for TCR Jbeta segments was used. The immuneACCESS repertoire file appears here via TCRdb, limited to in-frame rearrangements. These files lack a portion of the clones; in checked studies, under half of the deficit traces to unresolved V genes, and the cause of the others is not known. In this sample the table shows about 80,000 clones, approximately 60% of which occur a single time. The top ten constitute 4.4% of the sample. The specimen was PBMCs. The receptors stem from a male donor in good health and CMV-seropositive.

CDR3 sequence reads: CASSYRGGAGFSSYNSPLHF. In nucleotides, the CDR3 is TGTGCCAGCAGCTACCGCGGGGGAGCAGGCTTTAGCTCCTATAATTCACCCCTCCACTTT. The chain uses TRBV13 and TRBJ1-6, with D perhaps matching TRBD1 (5 bases). Germline assignment: CDR1 PRHDT and CDR2 FYEKMQ (reference sequence). CDR3 size: 20 residues. V was trimmed by 4 bases and J by 0 bases, leaving 22 bases between them.

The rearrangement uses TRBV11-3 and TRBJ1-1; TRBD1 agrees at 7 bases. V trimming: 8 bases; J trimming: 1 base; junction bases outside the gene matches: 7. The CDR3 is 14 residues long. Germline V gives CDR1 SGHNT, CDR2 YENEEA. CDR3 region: CASQRDRTNTEAFF. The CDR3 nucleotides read TGTGCCAGCCAACGGGACAGAACGAACACTGAAGCTTTCTTT.

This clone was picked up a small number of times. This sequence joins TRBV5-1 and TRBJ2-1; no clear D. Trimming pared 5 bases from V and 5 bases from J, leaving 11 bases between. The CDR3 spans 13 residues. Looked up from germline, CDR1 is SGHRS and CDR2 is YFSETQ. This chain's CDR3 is CASSRQVDNEQFF. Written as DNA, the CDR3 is TGCGCCAGCAGTCGGCAGGTGGACAATGAGCAGTTCTTC. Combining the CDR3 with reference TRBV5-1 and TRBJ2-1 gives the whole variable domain KAGVTQTPRYLIKTRGQQVTLSCSPISGHRSVSWYQQTPGQGLQFLFEYFSETQRNKGNFPGRFSGRQFSNSRSEMNVSTLELGDSALYLCASSRQVDNEQFFGPGTRLTVL.

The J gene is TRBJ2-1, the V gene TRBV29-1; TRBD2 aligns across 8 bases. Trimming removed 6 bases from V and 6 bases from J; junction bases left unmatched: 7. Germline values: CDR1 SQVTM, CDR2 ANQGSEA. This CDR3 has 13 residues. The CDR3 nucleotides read TGCAGCGTCGAGGGACTAGGGGGCAATGAGCAGTTCTTC. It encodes CSVEGLGGNEQFF.

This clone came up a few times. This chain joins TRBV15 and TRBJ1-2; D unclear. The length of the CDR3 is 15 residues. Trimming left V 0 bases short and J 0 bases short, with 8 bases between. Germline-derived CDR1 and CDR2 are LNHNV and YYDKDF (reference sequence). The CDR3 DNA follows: TGTGCCACCAGCAGAGAGGCGGCAGCTAACTATGGCTACACCTTC. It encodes CATSREAAANYGYTF.